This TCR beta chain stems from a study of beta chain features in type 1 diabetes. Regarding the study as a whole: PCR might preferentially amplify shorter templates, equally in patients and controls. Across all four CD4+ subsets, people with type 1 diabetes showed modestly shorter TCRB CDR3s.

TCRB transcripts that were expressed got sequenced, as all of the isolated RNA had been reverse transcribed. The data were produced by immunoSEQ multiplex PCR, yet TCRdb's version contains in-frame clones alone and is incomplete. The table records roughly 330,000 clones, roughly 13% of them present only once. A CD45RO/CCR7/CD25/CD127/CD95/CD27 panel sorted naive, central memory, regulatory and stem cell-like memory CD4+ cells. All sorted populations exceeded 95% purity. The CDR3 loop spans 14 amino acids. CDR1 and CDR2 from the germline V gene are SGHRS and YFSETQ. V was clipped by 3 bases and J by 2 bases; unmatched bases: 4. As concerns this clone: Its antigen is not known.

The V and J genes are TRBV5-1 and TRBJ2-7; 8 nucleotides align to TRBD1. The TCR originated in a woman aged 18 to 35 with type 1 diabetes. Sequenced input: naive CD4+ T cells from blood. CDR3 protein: CASSSPGQAYEQYF. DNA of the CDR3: TGCGCCAGCAGCTCCCCGGGACAGGCCTACGAGCAGTACTTC. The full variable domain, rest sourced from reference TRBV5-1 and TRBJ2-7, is KAGVTQTPRYLIKTRGQQVTLSCSPISGHRSVSWYQQTPGQGLQFLFEYFSETQRNKGNFPGRFSGRQFSNSRSEMNVSTLELGDSALYLCASSSPGQAYEQYFGPGTRLTVT.